The TCR beta chain described here comes from a study of shared clonotypes between healthy human individuals. Comments on this clone: Its antigen remains unknown.

Findings and caveats of the study: Blood alone was sampled, and tissue repertoires likely differ.

Samples underwent the assay at deep level. Every subset's genomic DNA went evenly onto several immunoSEQ plates. The data were produced by immunoSEQ multiplex PCR, yet TCRdb's version contains in-frame clones alone and is incomplete. The table includes roughly 95,000 clones, over 40% detected once. Adult Caucasians living in Nashville, Tennessee made up all of the donors. The CDR3 has 15 amino acids. V dropped 6 bases and J dropped 5; count of bases not matched to a gene: 8. Germline assignment: CDR1 SNHLY and CDR2 FYNNEI. This receptor was obtained from a middle-aged woman in good health. Some clones in this sample may be carry-over from other donors' samples. The chain recombines TRBV2 with TRBJ1-5, with 9 bases lining up with TRBD1. Sample: PBMCs. The CDR3 sequence is CASSTGTGIYQPQHF. The DNA of the CDR3 is TGTGCCAGCAGCACCGGGACAGGGATTTATCAGCCCCAGCATTTT.